One TCR beta chain is described in this entry. What it binds is not known. The data stem from a study of spatial heterogeneity in lung cancer. Across the study: Samples were obtained from around 72 donors, all untreated early-stage non-small cell lung cancer patients. Median follow-up for sequenced PBMC samples was roughly two years after resection, when such samples existed. The count of detected beta-chain sequences consistently exceeded that of alpha-chain sequences. General study points: Ubiquitous expanded tumor TCRs showed up in blood more at resection than follow-up.

This sample's time point: blood at routine non-recurrence follow-up after resection. The authors sequenced whole RNA from tumor, nontumor lung or frozen PBMC without sorting. TCRdb re-called the 5' RACE reads through MiXCR, storing one row per CDR3 protein. The sample includes around 110,000 distinct CDR3 sequences, roughly an eighth seen only once; the top ten take 16%. CDR1 is MNHEY and CDR2 is SMNVEV in the germline V gene (reference sequence). Trimming took off 6 bases at V and 1 base at J, with 12 bases between the two ends. The CDR3 extends over 14 amino acids. The material sequenced was PBMCs, taken at follow-up. J is TRBJ1-1 and V is TRBV27; D is unresolved. This clonotype originated in a male donor with early-stage non-small cell lung cancer. The CDR3 DNA is TGTGCCAGCAGATCCGCCCGGGCGAACACTGAAGCTTTCTTT. This translates into CASRSARANTEAFF.